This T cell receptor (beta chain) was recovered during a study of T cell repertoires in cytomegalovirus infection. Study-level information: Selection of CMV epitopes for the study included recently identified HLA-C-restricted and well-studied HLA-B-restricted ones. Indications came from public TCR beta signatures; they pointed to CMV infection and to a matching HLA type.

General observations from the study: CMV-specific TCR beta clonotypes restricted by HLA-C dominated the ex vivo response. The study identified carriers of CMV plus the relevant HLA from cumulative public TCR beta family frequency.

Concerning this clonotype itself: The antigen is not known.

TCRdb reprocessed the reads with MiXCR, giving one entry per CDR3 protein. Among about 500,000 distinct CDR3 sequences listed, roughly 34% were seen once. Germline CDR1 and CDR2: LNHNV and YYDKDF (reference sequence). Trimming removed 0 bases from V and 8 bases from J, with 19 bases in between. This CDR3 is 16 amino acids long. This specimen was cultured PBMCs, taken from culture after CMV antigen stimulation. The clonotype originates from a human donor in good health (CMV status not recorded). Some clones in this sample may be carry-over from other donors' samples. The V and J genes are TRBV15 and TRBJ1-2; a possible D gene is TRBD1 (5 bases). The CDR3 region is CATSRDRALPGEGYTF. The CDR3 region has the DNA TGTGCCACCAGCAGAGACAGGGCATTACCTGGGGAGGGCTACACCTTC.